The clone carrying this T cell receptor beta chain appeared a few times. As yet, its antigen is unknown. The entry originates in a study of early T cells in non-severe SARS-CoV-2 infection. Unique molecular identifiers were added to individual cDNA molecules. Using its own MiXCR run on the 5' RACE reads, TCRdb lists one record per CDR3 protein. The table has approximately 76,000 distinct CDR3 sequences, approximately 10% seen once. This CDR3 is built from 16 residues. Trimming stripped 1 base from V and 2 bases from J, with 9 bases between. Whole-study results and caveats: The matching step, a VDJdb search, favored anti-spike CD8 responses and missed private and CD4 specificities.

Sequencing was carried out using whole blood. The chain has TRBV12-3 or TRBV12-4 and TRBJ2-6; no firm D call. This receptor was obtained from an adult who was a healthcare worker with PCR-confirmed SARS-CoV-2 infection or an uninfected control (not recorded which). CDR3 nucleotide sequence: TGTGCCAGCAGTTTAGAATTTGGGGCTGGGGCCAACGTCCTGACTTTC. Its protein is CASSLEFGAGANVLTF.